This T cell receptor (beta chain) came from a study of T-cell reconstitution after alpha-beta-depleted transplantation in children. Broader study findings: Hyperexpanded clones declined; after one year, newly produced T cells mostly supplied diversity. Day-60 TCRbeta diversity that was high in some patients was derived from surviving recipient T cells and thymic progenitors. Several hundred expanded graft clones reportedly gave rise to the alpha-beta T cells present about two months after transplant.

This clonotype was found many times. Its antigen is still unknown. CDR3 size: 15 residues. Germline-derived CDR1 and CDR2 are ENHRY and SYGVKD. After removal of 5 bases from V and 5 bases from J, the junction contained 3 bases not matched to a gene. Library preparation (for TCRbeta) was performed with unique molecular identifiers. TCRdb itself ran the PCR reads through MiXCR, one entry per CDR3 protein. The sample yields just over 950,000 distinct CDR3 sequences, 25% to 30% seen once. The chain carries TRBV10-3 and TRBJ2-2; 12 positions agree with TRBD2. The source is a boy younger than two who had a stem cell transplant for SCID, so the T cells may come from the graft donor. Sequencing used PBMCs, mostly from graft donor cells, obtained 360 days after TCRalphabeta/CD19-depleted stem cell transplant. The CDR3: CAISRLAGETGELFF. As DNA, the CDR3 is TGTGCCATCAGTAGACTAGCGGGGGAAACCGGGGAGCTGTTTTTT.